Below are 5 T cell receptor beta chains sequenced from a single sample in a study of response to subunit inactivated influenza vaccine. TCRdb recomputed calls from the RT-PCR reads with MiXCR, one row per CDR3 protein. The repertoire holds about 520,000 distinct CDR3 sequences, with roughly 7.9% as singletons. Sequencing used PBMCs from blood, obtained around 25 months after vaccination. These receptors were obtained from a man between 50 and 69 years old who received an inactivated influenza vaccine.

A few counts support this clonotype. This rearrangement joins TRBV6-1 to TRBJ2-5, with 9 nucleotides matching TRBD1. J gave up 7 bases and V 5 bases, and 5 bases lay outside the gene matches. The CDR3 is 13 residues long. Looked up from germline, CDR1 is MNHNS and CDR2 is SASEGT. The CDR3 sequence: CASSRTGVGTQYF. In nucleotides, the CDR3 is TGTGCCAGCAGTAGGACAGGGGTGGGGACCCAGTACTTC.

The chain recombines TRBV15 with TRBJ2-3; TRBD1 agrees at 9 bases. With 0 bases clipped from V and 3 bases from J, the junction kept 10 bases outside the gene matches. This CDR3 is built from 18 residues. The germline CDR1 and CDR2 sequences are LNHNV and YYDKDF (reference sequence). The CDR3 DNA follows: TGTGCCACCAGCAGAGAAAAGGGGACAGGGAGCGGGACAGATACGCAGTATTTT. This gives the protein CATSREKGTGSGTDTQYF.

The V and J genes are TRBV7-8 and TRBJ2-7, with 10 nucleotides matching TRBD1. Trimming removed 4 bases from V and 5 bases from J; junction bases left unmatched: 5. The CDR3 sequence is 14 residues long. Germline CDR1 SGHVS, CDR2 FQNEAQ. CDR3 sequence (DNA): TGTGCCAGCAGCTCCCCGGGACAGGGGAACGAGCAGTACTTC. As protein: CASSSPGQGNEQYF.

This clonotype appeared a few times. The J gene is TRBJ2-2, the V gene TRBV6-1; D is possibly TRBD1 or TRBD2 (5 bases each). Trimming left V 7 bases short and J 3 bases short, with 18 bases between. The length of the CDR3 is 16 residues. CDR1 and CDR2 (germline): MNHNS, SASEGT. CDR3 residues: CASKGSRDRHTGELFF. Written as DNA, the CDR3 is TGTGCCAGCAAAGGAAGTCGGGACCGCCACACCGGGGAGCTGTTTTTT.

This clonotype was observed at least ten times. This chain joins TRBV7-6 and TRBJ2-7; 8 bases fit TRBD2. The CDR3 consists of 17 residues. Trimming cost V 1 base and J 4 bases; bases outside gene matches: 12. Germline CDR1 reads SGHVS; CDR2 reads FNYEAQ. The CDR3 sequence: CASSLVGRGAGVYEQYF. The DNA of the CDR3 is TGTGCCAGCAGCTTAGTAGGTCGGGGAGCGGGAGTATACGAGCAGTACTTC.